The TCR beta chain under discussion was sequenced for a study of blood T cell repertoires in COVID-19. Turning to the study itself: T cells, B-cell-depleted T cells, or PBMCs supplied cDNA or gDNA.

The CDR3 has 12 residues. The V end lost 7 bases, the J end lost 6 bases, and 9 bases lay between the germline ends. Participants were aged roughly 18 to 95 years, lived in 20 to 25 US areas, and enrolled virtually. Grouping used clinical history reported by participants in a survey and questionnaire. A PCR-confirmed or clinician-diagnosed COVID-19 case had contacted exposed participants within 2 weeks of entry. The repertoire was sequenced with immunoSEQ multiplex PCR; TCRdb's copy has only in-frame clones and lacks some. The sample records some 190,000 clones, approximately 80% being singletons. The material sequenced was PBMCs or T cells enriched from blood (not recorded which). The rearrangement links TRBV12-3 or TRBV12-4 to TRBJ2-2; perhaps TRBD2 as D (5 bases). This clonotype was sampled from a man in his 60s who had been exposed to COVID-19. The CDR3 DNA reads TGTGCCAGCATCCTCGGGGCCGGGGAGCTGTTTTTT. It yields the protein CASILGAGELFF.